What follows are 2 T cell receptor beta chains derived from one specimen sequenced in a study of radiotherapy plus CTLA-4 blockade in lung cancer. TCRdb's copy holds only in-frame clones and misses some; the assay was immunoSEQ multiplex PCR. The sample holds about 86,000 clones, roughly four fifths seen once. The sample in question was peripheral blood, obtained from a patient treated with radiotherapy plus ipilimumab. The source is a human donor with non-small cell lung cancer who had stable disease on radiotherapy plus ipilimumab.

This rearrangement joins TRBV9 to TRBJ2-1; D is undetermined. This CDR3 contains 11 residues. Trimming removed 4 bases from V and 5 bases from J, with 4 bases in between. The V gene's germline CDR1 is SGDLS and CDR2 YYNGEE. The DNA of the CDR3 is TGTGCCAGCAGCCGGAACAATGAGCAGTTCTTC. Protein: CASSRNNEQFF.

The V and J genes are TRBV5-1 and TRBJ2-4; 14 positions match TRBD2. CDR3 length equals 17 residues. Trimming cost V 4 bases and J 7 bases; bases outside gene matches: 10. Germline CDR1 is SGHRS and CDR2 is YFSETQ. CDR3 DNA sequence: TGCGCCAGCAGCCCGGGACTAGCGGGAGACCTGGGGAACATTCAGTACTTC. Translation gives CASSPGLAGDLGNIQYF.